What follows are 20 T cell receptor beta chains derived from one specimen sequenced in a study of human T cells and chemical hapten exposure (dated by TCRdb to about 2021). Reading the label with the study, this specimen's time point is: patch test 3, about 24 weeks after DPC sensitization. The treatment or condition tag for this specimen amounts to: therapeutic diphenylcyclopropenone sensitization with weekly scalp DPC. Library preparation used RACE. Sequencing instrument: NextSeq 500. TCRdb took the public reads, trimmed them with fastp at Q25, ran MiXCR for clone calling and kept in-frame beta chains. Entries that share a CDR3 protein sequence are merged under the most common genes and DNA. This sample gives roughly 100,000 distinct CDR3 sequences in total; 34% of them show up just once. Around 2.8% of the sample belongs to the ten largest clones. The sample consisted of whole blood, taken in connection with sensitization to the hapten diphenylcyclopropenone (DPC). The receptors derive from a man aged 40-55 years with alopecia areata. Some clones in this sample may be carry-over from other donors' samples.

The table lists this clonotype with a few counts. V and J are TRBV19 and TRBJ2-1; possibly TRBD2 for D (6 bases). Germline loops: CDR1 LNHDA, CDR2 SQIVND (reference sequence). Trimming took off 3 bases at V and 4 bases at J, with 25 bases between the two ends. The CDR3 has 19 amino acids. CDR3 sequence: CASSIEPLGLRAGYNEQFF. As DNA, the CDR3 is TGTGCCAGTAGTATTGAACCCCTAGGACTTAGGGCGGGGTACAATGAGCAGTTCTTC. The entire variable domain, with the rest obtained from reference TRBV19 and TRBJ2-1, is as follows: DGGITQSPKYLFRKEGQNVTLSCEQNLNHDAMYWYRQDPGQGLRLIYYSQIVNDFQKGDIAEGYSVSREKKESFPLTVTSAQKNPTAFYLCASSIEPLGLRAGYNEQFFGPGTRLTVL.

The gene calls are TRBV6-2 or TRBV6-3 and TRBJ2-1; perhaps TRBD2 as D (6 bases). The V end was cut by 4 bases, the J end by 4 bases, with 8 bases between. Germline CDR1 and CDR2: MNHEY and SVGEGT. This CDR3 is built from 13 residues. CDR3 amino acids: CASSWDSYNEQFF. As DNA, the CDR3 is TGTGCCAGCAGTTGGGACTCTTACAATGAGCAGTTCTTC.

The chain combines TRBV4-1 with TRBJ1-2, with TRBD1 matching 7 bases. Trimming took 1 base from V and 2 from J; bases not matched to a gene: 4. The CDR3 sequence is 15 residues long. CDR1 is MGHRA, CDR2 YSYEKL, per germline. The CDR3 nucleotides read TGCGCCAGCAGCCAAGGCCCGACAGGGAACTATGGCTACACCTTC. This sequence encodes CASSQGPTGNYGYTF.

This clonotype was detected once. The chain is built from TRBV20-1 and TRBJ2-3; TRBD2 matches 8 bases. In germline, CDR1 is DFQATT, CDR2 SNEGSKA (reference sequence). J lost 4 bases, V lost 3 bases, and 6 bases had no gene match. The CDR3 runs 14 residues. The CDR3 region is CSARPSGSSDTQYF. In nucleotides, the CDR3 is TGCAGTGCTAGGCCCAGCGGGAGTTCAGATACGCAGTATTTT.

The V gene is TRBV28, the J gene TRBJ2-7; possibly TRBD1 for D (6 bases). V lost 2 bases and J lost 6, with 8 bases in between. CDR3 length: 12 amino acids. Germline CDR1 reads MDHEN; CDR2 reads SYDVKM. CDR3 sequence (DNA): TGTGCCAGCAGTTTAACAGGGCTCGAGCAGTACTTC. It specifies CASSLTGLEQYF.

This clonotype showed up just a few times. The genes are TRBV6-2 or TRBV6-3 and TRBJ2-7; D is undetermined. V was pared by 4 bases and J by 1 base, with 11 bases between. From germline, CDR1 is MNHEY and CDR2 SVGEGT. This CDR3 has 14 amino acids. CDR3 nucleotide sequence: TGTGCCAGCAGTTCCCAAGAAAGGTCCTACGAGCAGTACTTC. Protein: CASSSQERSYEQYF.

The chain employs TRBV7-9 and TRBJ2-7; 12 bases are shared with TRBD2. Unmatched junction bases numbered 5, after V lost 0 bases and J lost 5 bases. Germline V gene sequence: CDR1 SEHNR, CDR2 FQNEAQ (reference sequence). The CDR3 sequence is 16 residues long. CDR3 DNA sequence: TGTGCCAGCAGCTTAGCTCTAGCGGGAGGGCGCCACGAGCAGTACTTC. Translated, it gives CASSLALAGGRHEQYF. Full variable domain (missing parts from reference TRBV7-9 and TRBJ2-7): DTGVSQNPRHKITKRGQNVTFRCDPISEHNRLYWYRQTLGQGPEFLTYFQNEAQLEKSRLLSDRFSAERPKGSFSTLEIQRTEQGDSAMYLCASSLALAGGRHEQYFGPGTRLTVT.

The J gene is TRBJ1-5, the V gene TRBV6-2 or TRBV6-3; TRBD1 matches at 7 bases. The CDR3 has 14 amino acids. V lost 6 bases to trimming and J lost 3 bases; unmatched junction nucleotides: 5. The germline V gene has CDR1 MNHEY and CDR2 SVGEGT. The CDR3 spells CASSYRGYNQPQHF. DNA for the CDR3: TGTGCCAGCAGCTACAGGGGCTACAATCAGCCCCAGCATTTT.

V usage is TRBV30 and J usage is TRBJ2-7; TRBD2 might be the D (6 bases). The CDR3 has 12 residues. Trimming cost V 3 bases and J 1 base, with 7 bases left between them. Germline-derived CDR1 and CDR2 are GTSNPN and SVGIG (reference sequence). The CDR3 DNA reads TGTGCCTGGAGCGCGGGGTCCTACGAGCAGTACTTC. The encoded protein is CAWSAGSYEQYF. The full variable domain, rest sourced from reference TRBV30 and TRBJ2-7, is SQTIHQWPATLVQPVGSPLSLECTVEGTSNPNLYWYRQAAGRGLQLLFYSVGIGQISSEVPQNLSASRPQDRQFILSSKKLLLSDSGFYLCAWSAGSYEQYFGPGTRLTVT.

This clonotype is a singleton in its sample. The CDR3 DNA reads as TGTGCCAGCAGTTACTCGCTACAGGGGGGCGAGCAGTACGTC. It specifies CASSYSLQGGEQYV. The V call is TRBV6-2 or TRBV6-3, the J call TRBJ2-7, with 8 bases lining up with TRBD1. The CDR3 runs 14 residues. Germline trimming cut 0 bases from V and 6 bases from J; bases unmatched to any gene: 4. The germline V gene encodes CDR1 MNHEY and CDR2 SVGEGT.

The chain couples TRBV7-3 to TRBJ2-3; 8 bases match TRBD2. The CDR3 is 15 amino acids. Germline V gene lookup returns CDR1 SGHTA and CDR2 FQGTGA. The V gene end was trimmed by 4 bases and the J gene end by 2 bases; junction bases not matched to a gene: 5. DNA of the CDR3: TGTGCCAGCAGCTCAAGCGGGAGAGTCACAGATACGCAGTATTTT. It translates to CASSSSGRVTDTQYF.

This clonotype was counted between two and nine times. The genes are TRBV7-2 and TRBJ1-4; D unclear. The CDR3 has 14 residues. Germline CDR1 SGHTA, CDR2 FQGNSA. V shed 3 bases and J shed 4 bases, with 9 bases lying between them. Written as DNA, the CDR3 is TGTGCCAGCAGCTTCACAAGTAATAATGAAAAACTGTTTTTT. Amino acids: CASSFTSNNEKLFF.

The V call is TRBV7-2, the J call TRBJ2-2; tentatively, D is TRBD2 (5 bases). V was pared by 1 base and J by 5 bases, with 14 bases between. CDR3 length: 16 residues. CDR1 is SGHTA, CDR2 FQGNSA, per germline. CDR3 amino acids: CASSLEAGRVTGELFF. The CDR3 nucleotides read TGTGCCAGCAGCTTAGAGGCGGGTAGGGTGACCGGGGAGCTGTTTTTT.

The chain joins TRBV4-3 to TRBJ2-1, with 7 bases aligning to TRBD1. Germline V gene lookup returns CDR1 LGHNA and CDR2 YSLEER. The CDR3 spans 15 residues. The V segment lost 0 bases and the J segment 2 bases; nucleotides outside the gene matches: 1. As DNA, the CDR3 is TGCGCCAGCAGCCAAGAGGGGACAGCCTACAATGAGCAGTTCTTC. Translated: CASSQEGTAYNEQFF.

The chain recombines TRBV6-1 with TRBJ2-3; the D call may be TRBD1 or TRBD2 (5 bases each). Germline V gene lookup returns CDR1 MNHNS and CDR2 SASEGT. The CDR3 loop spans 13 amino acids. With 8 bases removed from V and 0 bases from J, the gap between germline ends came to 9 bases. The CDR3 DNA is TGTGCCAGCGGGGACGCGAGCACAGATACGCAGTATTTT. The encoded protein is CASGDASTDTQYF.

This chain joins TRBV14 and TRBJ1-6, with no clear D. From germline, CDR1 is SGHDN and CDR2 FVKESK. Trimming cost V 0 bases and J 7 bases, with 16 bases left between them. The CDR3 contains 17 residues. The CDR3 DNA reads as TGTGCCAGCAGCCAAGATCCATCCGGATGGCCGAATTCACCCCTCCACTTT. Protein sequence: CASSQDPSGWPNSPLHF.

CDR3 bases: TGTGCCAGCAGCTTGGAAACTCGGGGCAATGAGCAGTTCTTC. The encoded protein is CASSLETRGNEQFF. V gene TRBV5-6 combines with J gene TRBJ2-1; D possibly corresponds to TRBD2 (5 bases). CDR3 size: 14 residues. Trimming removed 0 bases at V and 6 bases at J, with 10 bases between. Germline values: CDR1 SGHDT, CDR2 YYEEEE.

This clonotype showed up just once. V usage is TRBV10-3 and J usage is TRBJ2-7; possible D gene TRBD2, 5 bases. CDR1 is ENHRY and CDR2 is SYGVKD in the germline V gene. The CDR3 consists of 12 residues. Trimming stripped 3 bases from V and 7 bases from J, with 10 bases between. The DNA of the CDR3 is TGTGCCATCAGTGATTTAGCGCGGGAGCAGTACGTC. Its translation is CAISDLAREQYV.

This clonotype was detected a few times. This rearrangement joins TRBV5-6 to TRBJ2-7, with D perhaps TRBD1 or TRBD2 (6 bases each). CDR1 SGHDT and CDR2 YYEEEE come from the germline V gene. The CDR3 contains 13 residues. V was cut by 3 bases and J by 2 bases, with 9 bases left in between. Here the CDR3 DNA reads TGTGCCAGCAGCTCGGGGGCAGCCTACGAGCAGTACGTC. Residues: CASSSGAAYEQYV.

The CDR3 reads CSASSRVAEAFF. The CDR3 DNA reads as TGCAGTGCTAGTAGCAGGGTAGCTGAAGCTTTCTTT. The chain recombines TRBV20-1 with TRBJ1-1; D might be TRBD1 (5 bases). Trimming removed 3 bases from V and 6 bases from J, with 11 bases in between. This CDR3 has 12 residues. The germline V gene has CDR1 DFQATT and CDR2 SNEGSKA (reference sequence).